The next 16 T cell receptor beta chains were all read from a single sample in a study of blood T cell repertoires in COVID-19. Measured with immunoSEQ multiplex PCR; TCRdb has only the in-frame clones, and not every one. Among approximately 230,000 clones listed, approximately 86% were seen once. The sequencing input was peripheral blood. The receptors originated from a man aged 80 or over with acute or convalescent COVID-19.

The chain combines TRBV19 with TRBJ1-4; D unresolved. Germline V gene sequence: CDR1 LNHDA, CDR2 SQIVND (reference sequence). Trimming pared 2 bases from V and 5 bases from J, leaving 9 bases between. The CDR3 extends over 14 amino acids. The CDR3 reads CASSIQSSNEKLFF. CDR3 DNA: TGTGCCAGTAGTATACAGTCGTCCAATGAAAAACTGTTTTTT. The complete variable domain, with remaining parts taken from reference TRBV19 and TRBJ1-4, reads DGGITQSPKYLFRKEGQNVTLSCEQNLNHDAMYWYRQDPGQGLRLIYYSQIVNDFQKGDIAEGYSVSREKKESFPLTVTSAQKNPTAFYLCASSIQSSNEKLFFGSGTQLSVL.

The CDR3 loop reads CASSLARGGGEKLFF. The CDR3 nucleotides read TGTGCCAGCAGCTTAGCGCGTGGCGGGGGTGAAAAACTGTTTTTT. V and J are TRBV7-6 and TRBJ1-4, with D tentatively TRBD1 (5 bases). Trimming took off 0 bases at V and 7 bases at J, with 12 bases between the two ends. The CDR3 totals 15 residues. Germline-derived CDR1 and CDR2 are SGHVS and FNYEAQ.

The chain joins TRBV10-3 to TRBJ2-5; D possibly corresponds to TRBD2 (5 bases). The germline V gene encodes CDR1 ENHRY and CDR2 SYGVKD. There are 17 residues in the CDR3. Trimming left V 3 bases short and J 4 bases short, with 21 bases between. The CDR3 region is CAISDSSKGRRGETQYF. CDR3 coding DNA: TGTGCCATCAGTGATTCTTCGAAAGGGAGACGTGGAGAGACCCAGTACTTC.

The chain has TRBV18 and TRBJ2-1, with 9 bases lining up with TRBD2. CDR1 KGHSH and CDR2 LQKENI come from the germline V gene. The CDR3 has 14 amino acids. With 6 bases clipped from V and 2 bases from J, the junction kept 2 bases outside the gene matches. CDR3 sequence (DNA): TGTGCCAGCTCCGCGGGAGGGCCCTACAATGAGCAGTTCTTC. This sequence encodes CASSAGGPYNEQFF.

CDR3 sequence (DNA): TGTGCCAGCAGTGAAATGGGACTCTCTGGAAACACCATATATTTT. Its protein product is CASSEMGLSGNTIYF. The rearrangement joins TRBV6-1 to TRBJ1-3, with D perhaps matching TRBD1 (5 bases). From germline, CDR1 is MNHNS and CDR2 SASEGT. Trimming took off 2 bases at V and 0 bases at J, with 8 bases between the two ends. This CDR3 spans 15 amino acids.

This clone was seen only once. This chain links TRBV6-5 with TRBJ1-2, with D tentatively TRBD1 (5 bases). The V end was cut by 0 bases, the J end by 4 bases, with 15 bases between. The germline CDR1 and CDR2 sequences are MNHEY and SVGAGI. There are 16 residues in the CDR3. The CDR3 sequence is CASSYSSDPGVYGYTF. In DNA, the CDR3 is TGTGCCAGCAGTTACTCCTCCGACCCGGGGGTCTATGGCTACACCTTC.

The rearrangement links TRBV24-1 to TRBJ1-2; 9 bases line up with TRBD1. Germline lookup yields CDR1 KGHDR and CDR2 SFDVKD. This CDR3 has 15 residues. V was clipped by 4 bases and J by 1 base; unmatched bases: 3. As DNA, the CDR3 is TGTGCCACCAGTGACCCGGGACAGGGTAACTATGGCTACACCTTC. This sequence encodes CATSDPGQGNYGYTF.

The chain employs TRBV18 and TRBJ1-2; 12 bases agree with TRBD1. J lost 1 base, V lost 0 bases, and 3 bases had no gene match. Per the germline V gene, CDR1 is KGHSH and CDR2 is LQKENI. The CDR3 is made up of 17 amino acids. CDR3 in DNA: TGTGCCAGCTCACCACCGGGACAGGGGGCAAGTAACTATGGCTACACCTTC. This encodes CASSPPGQGASNYGYTF.

The genes are TRBV9 and TRBJ2-1; the D gene is possibly TRBD2 (6 bases). From germline, CDR1 is SGDLS and CDR2 YYNGEE. The CDR3 extends over 15 amino acids. V was cut by 4 bases and J by 9 bases, with 20 bases left in between. The CDR3 sequence is CASSYAGSLVGEQFF. The CDR3 DNA sequence: TGTGCCAGCAGCTATGCGGGGTCTTTAGTAGGTGAGCAGTTCTTC.

The rearrangement joins TRBV28 to TRBJ1-4; TRBD1 might be the D (6 bases). V was pared by 6 bases and J by 2 bases, with 13 bases between. Germline V CDR1 and CDR2: MDHEN, SYDVKM. The CDR3 is 15 residues long. CDR3 coding DNA: TGTGCCAGCAGGGAACAGGGAGTGACTAATGAAAAACTGTTTTTT. The encoded protein is CASREQGVTNEKLFF.

The V gene is TRBV19, the J gene TRBJ1-5; TRBD1 agrees at 9 bases. Trimming took 6 bases from V and 0 from J; bases not matched to a gene: 9. There are 17 residues in the CDR3. Germline V gene sequence: CDR1 LNHDA, CDR2 SQIVND (reference sequence). The DNA of the CDR3 is TGTGCCAGTAGGGCCTGGGGACAGGGAAATAGCAATCAGCCCCAGCATTTT. This gives the protein CASRAWGQGNSNQPQHF.

The chain has TRBV9 and TRBJ1-3; the D gene is possibly TRBD1 (5 bases). Germline values: CDR1 SGDLS, CDR2 YYNGEE. Between the trimmed V and J ends, which lost 1 base and 0 bases, there was a span of 11 bases. The CDR3 has 16 amino acids. The DNA for the CDR3 is TGTGCCAGCAGCGTACTGGACACCTTCTCTGGAAACACCATATATTTT. Translating it yields CASSVLDTFSGNTIYF.

The gene calls are TRBV11-2 and TRBJ2-2, with 8 nucleotides matching TRBD1. Trimming took 3 bases from V and 5 from J; bases not matched to a gene: 5. Germline-derived CDR1 and CDR2 are SGHAT and FQNNGV. This CDR3 contains 15 residues. CDR3 amino acids: CASSFQGAGTGELFF. The CDR3 DNA is TGTGCCAGCAGCTTCCAGGGGGCAGGGACCGGGGAGCTGTTTTTT.

The rearrangement joins TRBV7-6 to TRBJ2-5; 9 bases map to TRBD2. The CDR3 spans 17 residues. The V gene's germline CDR1 is SGHVS and CDR2 FNYEAQ. V was clipped by 11 bases and J by 1 base; unmatched bases: 17. The CDR3 protein is CASASGSGSSLQETQYF. CDR3 sequence (DNA): TGTGCCTCAGCCTCGGGTAGCGGGAGTTCCCTCCAAGAGACCCAGTACTTC.

The rearrangement uses TRBV24-1 and TRBJ2-5; TRBD2 agrees at 15 bases. CDR3 size: 20 residues. Germline CDR1 and CDR2: KGHDR and SFDVKD. V was pared by 3 bases and J by 1 base, with 11 bases of the junction left unmatched. This CDR3 reads CATSDPGGLAGGPGQETQYF. The CDR3 nucleotides read TGTGCCACCAGTGATCCCGGAGGACTAGCGGGAGGGCCGGGCCAAGAGACCCAGTACTTC.

The genes are TRBV4-3 and TRBJ1-1, with 7 bases that match TRBD1. CDR1 is LGHNA and CDR2 is YSLEER in the germline V gene. Trimming at V came to 3 bases and at J to 2 bases, leaving 6 bases not matched to a gene. CDR3 length: 15 amino acids. CDR3 DNA: TGCGCCAGCAGCCATCCGGACAGGCCTAACACTGAAGCTTTCTTT. Translating it yields CASSHPDRPNTEAFF.